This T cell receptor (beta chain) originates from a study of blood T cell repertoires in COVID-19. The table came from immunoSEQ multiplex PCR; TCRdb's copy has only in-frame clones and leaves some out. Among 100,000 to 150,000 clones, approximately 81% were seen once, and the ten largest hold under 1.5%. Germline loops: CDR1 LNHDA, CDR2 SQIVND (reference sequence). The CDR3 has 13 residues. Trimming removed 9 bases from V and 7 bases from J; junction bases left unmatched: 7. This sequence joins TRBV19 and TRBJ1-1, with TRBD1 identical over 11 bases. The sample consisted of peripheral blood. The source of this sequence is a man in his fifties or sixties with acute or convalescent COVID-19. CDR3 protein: CASTRTGGNEAFF. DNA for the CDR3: TGTGCCAGCACCCGGACAGGGGGCAATGAAGCTTTCTTT. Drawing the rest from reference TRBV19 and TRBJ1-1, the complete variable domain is DGGITQSPKYLFRKEGQNVTLSCEQNLNHDAMYWYRQDPGQGLRLIYYSQIVNDFQKGDIAEGYSVSREKKESFPLTVTSAQKNPTAFYLCASTRTGGNEAFFGQGTRLTVV.